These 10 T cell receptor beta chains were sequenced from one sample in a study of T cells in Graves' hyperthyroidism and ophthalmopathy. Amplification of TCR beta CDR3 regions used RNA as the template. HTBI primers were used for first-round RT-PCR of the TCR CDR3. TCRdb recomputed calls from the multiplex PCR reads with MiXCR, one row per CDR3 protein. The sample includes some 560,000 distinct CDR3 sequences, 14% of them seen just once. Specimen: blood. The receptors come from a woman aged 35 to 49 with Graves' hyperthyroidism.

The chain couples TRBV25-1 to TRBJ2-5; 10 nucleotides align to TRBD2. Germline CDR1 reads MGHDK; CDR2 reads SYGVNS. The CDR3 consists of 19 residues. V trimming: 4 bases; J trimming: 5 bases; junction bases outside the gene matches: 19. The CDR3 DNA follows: TGTGCCAGCAGTGCCGTCGCAGGGGTAGCGGGAGGCTCTCGGGAGACCCAGTACTTC. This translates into CASSAVAGVAGGSRETQYF.

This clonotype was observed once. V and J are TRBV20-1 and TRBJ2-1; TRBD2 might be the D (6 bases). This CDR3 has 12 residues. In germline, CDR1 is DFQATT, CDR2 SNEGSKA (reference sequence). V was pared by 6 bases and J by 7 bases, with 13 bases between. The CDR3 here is CSAPRERNEQFF. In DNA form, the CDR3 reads TGCAGTGCGCCCCGGGAGCGGAATGAGCAGTTCTTC.

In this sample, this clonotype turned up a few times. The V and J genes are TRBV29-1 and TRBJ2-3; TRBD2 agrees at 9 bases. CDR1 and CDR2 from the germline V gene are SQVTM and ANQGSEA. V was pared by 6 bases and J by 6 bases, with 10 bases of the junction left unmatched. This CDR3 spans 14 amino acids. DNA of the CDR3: TGCAGCGTCGCCGAGACTAGCGGTCCGGATACGCAGTATTTT. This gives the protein CSVAETSGPDTQYF.

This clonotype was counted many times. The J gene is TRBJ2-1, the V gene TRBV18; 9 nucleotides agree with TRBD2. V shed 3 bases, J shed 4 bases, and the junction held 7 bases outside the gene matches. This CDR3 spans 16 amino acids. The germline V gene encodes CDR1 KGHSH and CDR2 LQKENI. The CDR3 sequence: CASSPWSGRQYNEQFF. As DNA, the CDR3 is TGTGCCAGCTCACCTTGGAGCGGGAGGCAGTACAATGAGCAGTTCTTC.

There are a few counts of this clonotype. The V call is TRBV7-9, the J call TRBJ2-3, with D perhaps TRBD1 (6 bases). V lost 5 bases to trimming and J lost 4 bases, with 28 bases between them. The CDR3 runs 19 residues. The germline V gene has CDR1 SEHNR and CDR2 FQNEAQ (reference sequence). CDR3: CASSPPPENRVRDADTQYF. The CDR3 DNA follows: TGTGCCAGCAGCCCTCCCCCAGAAAACAGGGTTCGGGATGCAGATACGCAGTATTTT.

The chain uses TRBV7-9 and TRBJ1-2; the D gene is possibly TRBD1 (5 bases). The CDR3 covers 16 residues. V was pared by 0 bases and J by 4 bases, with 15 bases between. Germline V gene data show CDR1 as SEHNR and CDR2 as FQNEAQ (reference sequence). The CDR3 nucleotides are TGTGCCAGCAGCTTAGCTTTGGTTGAGGGGATCTATGGCTACACCTTC. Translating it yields CASSLALVEGIYGYTF.

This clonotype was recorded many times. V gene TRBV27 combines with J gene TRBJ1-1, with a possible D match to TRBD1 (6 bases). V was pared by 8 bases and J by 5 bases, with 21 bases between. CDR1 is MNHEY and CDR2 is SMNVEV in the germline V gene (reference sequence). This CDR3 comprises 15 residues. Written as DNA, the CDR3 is TGTGCCAGCTCGTATGCCGGGGGCGGAAGTACTGAAGCTTTCTTT. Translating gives CASSYAGGGSTEAFF.

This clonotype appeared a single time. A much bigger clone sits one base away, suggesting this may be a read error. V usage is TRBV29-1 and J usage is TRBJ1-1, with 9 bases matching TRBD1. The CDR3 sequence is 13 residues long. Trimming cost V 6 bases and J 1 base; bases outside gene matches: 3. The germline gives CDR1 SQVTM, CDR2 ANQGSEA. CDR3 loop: CSVTGGSNTEAFF. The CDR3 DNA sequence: TGCAGCGTGACAGGGGGATCGAACACTGAAGCTTTCTTT.

Here the CDR3 DNA reads TGTGCCAGCGGCCTAGGGCAGTTTAATGAAAAACTGTTTTTT. Its protein is CASGLGQFNEKLFF. The V call is TRBV28, the J call TRBJ1-4; D not certain. V was trimmed by 8 bases and J by 4 bases, leaving 14 bases between them. The length of the CDR3 is 14 residues. Germline values: CDR1 MDHEN, CDR2 SYDVKM.

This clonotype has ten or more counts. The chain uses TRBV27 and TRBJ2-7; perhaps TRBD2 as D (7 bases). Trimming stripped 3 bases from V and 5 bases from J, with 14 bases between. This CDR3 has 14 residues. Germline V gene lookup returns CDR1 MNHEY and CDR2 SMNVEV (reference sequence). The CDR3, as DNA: TGTGCCAGCAGTTTCGGGGGGCGAATGAACGAGCAGTACTTC. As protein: CASSFGGRMNEQYF.